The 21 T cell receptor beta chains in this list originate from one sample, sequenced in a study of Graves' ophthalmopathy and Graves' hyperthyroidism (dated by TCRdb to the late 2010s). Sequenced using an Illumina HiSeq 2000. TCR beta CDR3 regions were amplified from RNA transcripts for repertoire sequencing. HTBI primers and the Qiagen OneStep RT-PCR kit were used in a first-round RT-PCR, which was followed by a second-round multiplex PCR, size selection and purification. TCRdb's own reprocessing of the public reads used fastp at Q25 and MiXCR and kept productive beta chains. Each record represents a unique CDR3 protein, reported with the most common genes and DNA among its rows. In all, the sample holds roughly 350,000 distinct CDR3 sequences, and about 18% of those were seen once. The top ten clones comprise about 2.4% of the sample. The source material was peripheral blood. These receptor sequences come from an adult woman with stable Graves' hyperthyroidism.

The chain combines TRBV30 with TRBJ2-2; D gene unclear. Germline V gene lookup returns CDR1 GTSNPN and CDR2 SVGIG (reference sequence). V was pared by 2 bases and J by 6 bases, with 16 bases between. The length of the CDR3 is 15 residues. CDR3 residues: CAWSPSKFKSGELFF. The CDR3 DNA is TGTGCCTGGAGTCCCTCTAAGTTTAAATCCGGGGAGCTGTTTTTT. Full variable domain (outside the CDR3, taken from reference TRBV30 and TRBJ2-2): SQTIHQWPATLVQPVGSPLSLECTVEGTSNPNLYWYRQAAGRGLQLLFYSVGIGQISSEVPQNLSASRPQDRQFILSSKKLLLSDSGFYLCAWSPSKFKSGELFFGEGSRLTVL.

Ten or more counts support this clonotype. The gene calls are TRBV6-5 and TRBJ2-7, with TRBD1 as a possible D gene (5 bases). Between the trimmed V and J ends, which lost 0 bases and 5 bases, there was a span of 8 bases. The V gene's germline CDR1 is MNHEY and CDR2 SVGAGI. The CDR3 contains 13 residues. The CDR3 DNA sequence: TGTGCCAGCAGTTACTCGGGGCGTCACGAGCAGTACTTC. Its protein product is CASSYSGRHEQYF.

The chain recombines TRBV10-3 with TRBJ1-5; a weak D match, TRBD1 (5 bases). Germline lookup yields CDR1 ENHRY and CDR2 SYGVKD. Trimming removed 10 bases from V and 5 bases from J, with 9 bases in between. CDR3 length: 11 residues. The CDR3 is CATGTDQPQHF. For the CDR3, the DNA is TGTGCCACCGGGACGGATCAGCCCCAGCATTTT.

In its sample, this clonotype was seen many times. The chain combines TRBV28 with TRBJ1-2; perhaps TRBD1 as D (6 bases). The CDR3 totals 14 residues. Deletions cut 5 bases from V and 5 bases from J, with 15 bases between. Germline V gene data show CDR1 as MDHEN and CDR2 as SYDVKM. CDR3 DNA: TGTGCCAGCAGTATACGACAGGTCGGGTATGGCTACACCTTC. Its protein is CASSIRQVGYGYTF.

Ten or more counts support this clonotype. CDR3 protein: CASRTGLGTEAFF. For the CDR3, the DNA is TGTGCCAGCAGAACAGGGTTGGGCACTGAAGCTTTCTTT. The V and J genes are TRBV12-3 or TRBV12-4 and TRBJ1-1; possible D gene TRBD1, 6 bases. CDR3 size: 13 residues. Trimming took 6 bases from V and 4 from J, leaving 12 bases between them.

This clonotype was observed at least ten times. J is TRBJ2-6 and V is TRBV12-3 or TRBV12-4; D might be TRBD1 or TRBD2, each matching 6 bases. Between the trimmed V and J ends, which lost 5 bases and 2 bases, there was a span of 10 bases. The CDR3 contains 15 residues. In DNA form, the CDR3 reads TGTGCCAGCAGTCGCGGGACAACTGGGGCCAACGTCCTGACTTTC. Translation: CASSRGTTGANVLTF.

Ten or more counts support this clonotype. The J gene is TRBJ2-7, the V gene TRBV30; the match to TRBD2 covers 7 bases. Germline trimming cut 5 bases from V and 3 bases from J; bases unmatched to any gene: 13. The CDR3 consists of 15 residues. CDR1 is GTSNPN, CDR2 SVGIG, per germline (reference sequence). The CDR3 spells CAWGSTTSSLYEQYF. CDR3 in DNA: TGTGCCTGGGGTTCGACGACTAGCTCTCTCTACGAGCAGTACTTC.

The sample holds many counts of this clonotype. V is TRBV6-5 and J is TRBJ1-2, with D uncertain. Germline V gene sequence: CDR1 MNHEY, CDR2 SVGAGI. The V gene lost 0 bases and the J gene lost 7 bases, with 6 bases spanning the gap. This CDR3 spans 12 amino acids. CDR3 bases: TGTGCCAGCAGTTACTCCTGGGGTGGCTACACCTTC. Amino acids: CASSYSWGGYTF.

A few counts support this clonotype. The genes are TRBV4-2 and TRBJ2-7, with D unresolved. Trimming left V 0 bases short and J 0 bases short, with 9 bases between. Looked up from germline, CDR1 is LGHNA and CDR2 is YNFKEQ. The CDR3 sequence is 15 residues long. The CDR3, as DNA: TGTGCCAGCAGCCAAGACCCGACCAGCTCCTACGAGCAGTACTTC. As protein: CASSQDPTSSYEQYF.

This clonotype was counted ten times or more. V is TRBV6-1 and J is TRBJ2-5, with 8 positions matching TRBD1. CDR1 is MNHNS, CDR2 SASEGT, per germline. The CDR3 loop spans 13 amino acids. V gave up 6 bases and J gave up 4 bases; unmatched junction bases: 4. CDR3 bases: TGTGCCAGCAGGGACAGGGAAGGAGAGACCCAGTACTTC. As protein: CASRDREGETQYF.

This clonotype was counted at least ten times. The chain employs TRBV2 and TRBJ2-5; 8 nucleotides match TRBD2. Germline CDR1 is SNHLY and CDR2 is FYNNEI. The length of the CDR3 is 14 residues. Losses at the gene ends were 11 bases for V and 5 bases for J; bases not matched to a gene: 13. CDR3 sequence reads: CAGWVAGRMETQYF. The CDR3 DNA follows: TGTGCCGGCTGGGTAGCGGGGAGGATGGAGACCCAGTACTTC.

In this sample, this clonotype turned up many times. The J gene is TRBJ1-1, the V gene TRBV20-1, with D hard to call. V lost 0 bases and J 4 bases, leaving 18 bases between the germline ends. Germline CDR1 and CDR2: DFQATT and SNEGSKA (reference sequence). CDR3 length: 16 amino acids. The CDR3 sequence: CSARDRFGKRTTEAFF. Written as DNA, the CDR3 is TGCAGTGCTAGAGACCGGTTTGGGAAAAGGACCACTGAAGCTTTCTTT.

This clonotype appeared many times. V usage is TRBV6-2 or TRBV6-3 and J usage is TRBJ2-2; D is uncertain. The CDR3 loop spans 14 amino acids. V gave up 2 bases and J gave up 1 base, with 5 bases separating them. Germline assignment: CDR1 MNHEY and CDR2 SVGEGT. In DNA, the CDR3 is TGTGCCAGCAGTTACGCGGAGAACACCGGGGAGCTGTTTTTT. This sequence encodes CASSYAENTGELFF.

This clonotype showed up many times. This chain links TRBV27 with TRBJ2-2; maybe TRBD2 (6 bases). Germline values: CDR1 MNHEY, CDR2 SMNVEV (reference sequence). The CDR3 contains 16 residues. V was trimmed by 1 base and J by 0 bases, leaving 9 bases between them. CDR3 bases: TGTGCCAGCAGTTTATTAGCGGAAACGAACACCGGGGAGCTGTTTTTT. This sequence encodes CASSLLAETNTGELFF.

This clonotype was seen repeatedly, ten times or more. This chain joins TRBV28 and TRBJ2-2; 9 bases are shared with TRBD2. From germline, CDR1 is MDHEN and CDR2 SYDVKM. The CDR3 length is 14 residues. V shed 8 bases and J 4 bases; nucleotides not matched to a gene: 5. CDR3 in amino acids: CASRAGGSTGELFF. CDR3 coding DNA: TGTGCCAGCCGTGCGGGGGGGAGCACCGGGGAGCTGTTTTTT.

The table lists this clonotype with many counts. The CDR3, as DNA: TGTGCCACCGGGACTAGCGGGAGAACCCGCGAGACCCAGTACTTC. Translation: CATGTSGRTRETQYF. This sequence joins TRBV10-3 and TRBJ2-5; 14 bases line up with TRBD2. Germline CDR1 ENHRY, CDR2 SYGVKD. The CDR3 covers 15 residues. V shed 10 bases and J 5 bases; nucleotides not matched to a gene: 9.

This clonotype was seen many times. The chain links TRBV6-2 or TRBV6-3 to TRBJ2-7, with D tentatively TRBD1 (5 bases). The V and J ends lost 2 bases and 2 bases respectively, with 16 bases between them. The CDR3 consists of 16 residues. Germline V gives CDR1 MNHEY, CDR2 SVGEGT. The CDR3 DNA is TGTGCCAGCAGTTACCGATTGACAGTTTACCCCTACGAGCAGTACTTC. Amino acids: CASSYRLTVYPYEQYF.

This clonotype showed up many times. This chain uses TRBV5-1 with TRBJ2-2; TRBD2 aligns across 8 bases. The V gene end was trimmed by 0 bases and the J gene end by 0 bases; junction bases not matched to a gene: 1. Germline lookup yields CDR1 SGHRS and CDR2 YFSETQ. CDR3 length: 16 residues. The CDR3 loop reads CASSLAGLANTGELFF. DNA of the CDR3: TGCGCCAGCAGCTTGGCGGGACTAGCGAACACCGGGGAGCTGTTTTTT. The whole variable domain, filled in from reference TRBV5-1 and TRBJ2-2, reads KAGVTQTPRYLIKTRGQQVTLSCSPISGHRSVSWYQQTPGQGLQFLFEYFSETQRNKGNFPGRFSGRQFSNSRSEMNVSTLELGDSALYLCASSLAGLANTGELFFGEGSRLTVL.

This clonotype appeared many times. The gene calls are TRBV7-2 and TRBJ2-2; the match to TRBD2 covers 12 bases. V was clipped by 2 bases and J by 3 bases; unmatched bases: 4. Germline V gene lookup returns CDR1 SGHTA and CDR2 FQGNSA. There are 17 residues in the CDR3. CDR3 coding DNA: TGTGCCAGCAGCTTAAGGGCTAGCGGGAGGGACACCGGGGAGCTGTTTTTT. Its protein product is CASSLRASGRDTGELFF.

In nucleotides, the CDR3 is TGTGCCACCAGTGATGGGACAGGTTTCGAGCAGTACTTC. Its protein product is CATSDGTGFEQYF. This rearrangement joins TRBV24-1 to TRBJ2-7, with 8 positions matching TRBD1. The CDR3 has 13 amino acids. The germline gives CDR1 KGHDR, CDR2 SFDVKD. Losses at the gene ends were 3 bases for V and 6 bases for J; bases not matched to a gene: 3.

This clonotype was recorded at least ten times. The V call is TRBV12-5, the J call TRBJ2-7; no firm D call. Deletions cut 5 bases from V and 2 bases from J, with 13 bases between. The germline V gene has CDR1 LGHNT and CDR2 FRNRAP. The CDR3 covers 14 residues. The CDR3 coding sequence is TGTGCTAGTGGTCCCTCGCTGGGTCCCTACGAGCAGTACTTC. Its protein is CASGPSLGPYEQYF.